This T cell receptor (beta chain) appears in the sequencing data of a study of shared clonotypes between healthy human individuals (dated by TCRdb to the early 2020s). Looking at the study overall: A few men and two women, aged 18 to 49 years, made up the cohort. Libraries were prepared and TCR repertoires were sequenced by different laboratories using diverse techniques, in order to increase sequencing depth and limit assay-specific biases. Blood TCR repertoires of about five healthy adults were deeply sequenced to estimate repertoire size and the extent of clonotype sharing between individuals. For each donor, three plates each were used for CD4 naive and CD4 memory, two plates were used for CD8 naive, and one plate was used for CD8 memory. Leukapheresis yielded between about 0.8 and 8.9 billion PBMCs per donor. Findings and caveats that apply to the study as a whole: Across a few donors, approximately 5% of naive CD4, approximately 3.6% of naive CD8, 2% to 2.5% of memory CD4, and around 0.4% of memory CD8 clonotypes were shared. Sampling was restricted to blood, and TCR repertoires in tissues likely differ from the TCR repertoires found in blood. Compared with non-shared clonotypes, clonotypes shared by all four sorted-subset donors had higher generation probabilities. Naive subsets generally had larger estimated clonotype richness than memory subsets did. Rarefaction of sorted-subset datasets indicated incomplete sequencing despite the large sequencing depth. Because the study included only a small number of donors, the genetic and exposure-history diversity represented was limited. Pairwise subsampling led to the expectation that sequencing depth would affect the degree of clonotype sharing among donors.

Based on the germline V gene, the CDR1 and CDR2 sequences are SNHLY and FYNNEI. V lost 3 bases and J lost 7 bases; the stretch between them is 15 bases long. The CDR3 has 15 amino acids, counting the end cysteine and phenylalanine. This entry keeps only the CDR3 DNA: 45 bases, framed from base 1. The donors were healthy, HIV-negative adults who had no recently reported acute infections or vaccinations. Every donor was a Caucasian adult residing in Nashville, Tennessee, USA. CD4+ T cells were enriched by magnetic negative selection; naive cells were then positively selected on CD45RA, and the negative fraction formed the memory subset. Blood was obtained by leukapheresis, after which PBMCs were separated by Ficoll-Histopaque density gradient centrifugation and cryopreserved in liquid nitrogen vapor phase. Analytical flow cytometry was used to check the purity and quantity of each magnetically sorted T cell population. Genomic DNA was isolated from every sorted fraction and measured by UV absorbance on a Nanodrop 2000c.

Using the deep immunoSEQ assay, TCR CDR3 regions were amplified from genomic DNA by multiplex PCR. Extracted genomic DNA from each cell subset was spread evenly across all wells of several immunoSEQ 96-well plates, with each plate serving as a replicate. Each replicate PCR for sorted subsets received about 200 ng genomic DNA, equal to tens of thousands of T cell genomes. The purified libraries were quantified using a Qubit 3.0 fluorometer, sized with a Bioanalyzer 2100, and then quantified again using the KAPA Library Quantification kit. Each immunoSEQ 96-well plate was sequenced on its own single-read 150-cycle Illumina NextSeq 550 flow cell. Turning to the authors' computational methods: Because only junctional sequences without quality scores were contained in the immunoSEQ output, filtering matching that applied to full-length reads could not be performed. To assign V/J genes and CDR3, sequences were annotated against IMGT germline references using PyIR, a Python wrapper for IgBLAST v1.9. Reads were removed for weak V/J assignments (E-value above 1e-6), missing CDR3, stop codons, out-of-frame junctions, or ambiguous translated residues. A V3J clonotype was defined by an identical inferred V gene, J gene, and CDR3 amino acid sequence. To compute the percentage overlap between repertoires, the number of shared unique clonotypes was divided by the size of the smaller repertoire. Three approaches were used to assess repertoire richness: RTK rarefaction, the Chao1 estimator, and Recon v2.1 estimates of unobserved clonotypes. For all TCRbeta clonotypes obtained by the gDNA method from a few donors, generation probabilities were computed with OLGA. As stored in TCRdb, this immuneACCESS dataset retains in-frame rearrangements with V and J assigned. A fraction of the clones does not appear; measured against another copy, unresolved V genes explain less than half of the discrepancy, and the remainder lacks a known reason. Clone size and V and J calls were adopted from that table, with D and trimming inferred from the DNA. The sample profile shows under 750,000 clones; roughly two thirds of them were found once. Clones ranked in the top ten supply about 1.8% of the sample.

As to this clone: Its antigen is unknown. No base-level quality is on record; no much larger clone is a single base apart.

The origin of this receptor is a woman aged 25 to 45 in good health. The chain joins TRBV2 to TRBJ2-2; TRBD2 is possibly the D segment (5 matching bases). The source material was memory CD4+ T cells sorted from blood. The meaning of the sample's cell subset or site label: CD45RA-negative fraction. The bases read TGTGCCAGCAGTGAGTCCTCACTAGTTTTCGGGGAGCTGTTTTTT. It translates as CASSESSLVFGELFF.